Listed below are T cell receptor beta chains from one sample, sequenced in a study of blood T cell repertoires in COVID-19. Using immunoSEQ multiplex PCR, the repertoire was profiled, and TCRdb retains in-frame clones only, with some absent. Here the sample spans approximately 200,000 clones, about 85% being singletons. Material: PBMCs or T cells enriched from blood (not recorded which). These receptor sequences come from a woman in her twenties or thirties who had recovered from COVID-19. Each CDR3 is given with its conserved first and last residue. Each record gives: D gene, J gene, V gene, CDR3 protein, CDR3 DNA. A D gene is named only where the DNA matches it firmly.

D: TRBD2
J: TRBJ2-3
V: TRBV19
CDR3: CASSSKAGEGADTQYF
DNA: TGTGCCAGTAGTTCCAAAGCGGGAGAAGGGGCAGATACGCAGTATTTT

D: .
J: TRBJ2-5
V: TRBV9
CDR3: CASSVDPREETQYF
DNA: TGTGCCAGCAGCGTAGACCCTAGAGAAGAGACCCAGTACTTC

D: .
J: TRBJ1-1
V: TRBV6-5
CDR3: CASRTANTEAFF
DNA: TGTGCCAGCAGGACAGCAAACACTGAAGCTTTCTTT

D: TRBD2
J: TRBJ2-4
V: TRBV27
CDR3: CASSLLAGGGIQYF
DNA: TGTGCCAGCAGTTTACTGGCGGGAGGTGGGATTCAGTACTTC

D: TRBD1
J: TRBJ1-6
V: TRBV2
CDR3: CASRGGTGGSPLHF
DNA: TGTGCCAGCAGAGGCGGGACAGGGGGCTCACCCCTCCACTTT

D: TRBD2
J: TRBJ2-7
V: TRBV9
CDR3: CASSAGLAGVAYEQYF
DNA: TGTGCCAGCAGCGCCGGACTAGCGGGGGTCGCCTACGAGCAGTACTTC

D: .
J: TRBJ1-1
V: TRBV11-3
CDR3: CASSLREVGTEAFF
DNA: TGTGCCAGCAGCTTAAGGGAGGTCGGCACTGAAGCTTTCTTT

D: .
J: TRBJ1-5
V: TRBV19
CDR3: CASSGNRNQPQHF
DNA: TGTGCCAGTAGTGGAAACAGAAATCAGCCCCAGCATTTT

D: TRBD1
J: TRBJ1-4
V: TRBV19
CDR3: CASSSDRDPNEKLFF
DNA: TGTGCCAGTAGTAGCGACAGGGATCCTAATGAAAAACTGTTTTTT

D: .
J: TRBJ2-3
V: TRBV4-3
CDR3: CASSQDSADTQYF
DNA: TGCGCCAGCAGCCAAGATAGCGCAGATACGCAGTATTTT

D: .
J: TRBJ2-7
V: TRBV7-9
CDR3: CASSWGGGRSSYEQYF
DNA: TGTGCCAGCAGCTGGGGGGGCGGGCGCAGCTCCTACGAGCAGTACTTC

D: .
J: TRBJ2-7
V: TRBV6-5
CDR3: CASTTGTLAYEQYF
DNA: TGTGCCAGCACCACCGGGACTTTAGCCTACGAGCAGTACTTC

D: TRBD1
J: TRBJ1-1
V: TRBV5-5
CDR3: CASSRGQALNTEAFF
DNA: TGTGCCAGCAGCCGAGGACAGGCCTTAAACACTGAAGCTTTCTTT

D: TRBD2
J: TRBJ2-7
V: TRBV7-9
CDR3: CASSSPSGSSEQYF
DNA: TGTGCCAGCAGCTCTCCTAGCGGGAGTTCCGAGCAGTACTTC

D: .
J: TRBJ1-2
V: TRBV6-1
CDR3: CASSESGLNGYTF
DNA: TGTGCCAGCAGTGAAAGCGGTTTGAATGGCTACACCTTC

D: .
J: TRBJ1-6
V: TRBV14
CDR3: CASSLKISNSPLHF
DNA: TGTGCCAGCAGCCTTAAAATCTCTAATTCACCCCTCCACTTT

D: TRBD2
J: TRBJ2-1
V: TRBV30
CDR3: CAWGSGIPPNEQFF
DNA: TGTGCCTGGGGGAGCGGGATACCCCCCAATGAGCAGTTCTTC

D: .
J: TRBJ1-2
V: TRBV2
CDR3: CASSDRQEGNGYTF
DNA: TGTGCCAGCAGTGATCGGCAGGAGGGAAATGGCTACACCTTC

D: TRBD2
J: TRBJ2-1
V: TRBV7-3
CDR3: CASSFPPSGTNNEQFF
DNA: TGTGCCAGCAGCTTCCCCCCTAGCGGGACCAACAATGAGCAGTTCTTC

D: TRBD2
J: TRBJ2-7
V: TRBV4-1
CDR3: CASSQVVGLAGGYEQYF
DNA: TGCGCCAGCAGCCAAGTGGTTGGACTAGCGGGGGGCTACGAGCAGTACTTC

D: .
J: TRBJ1-6
V: TRBV7-9
CDR3: CASSLGAGLYNSPLHF
DNA: TGTGCCAGCAGCTTAGGAGCAGGGCTGTATAATTCACCCCTCCACTTT

D: .
J: TRBJ1-2
V: TRBV2
CDR3: CASSEALRNRVNGYTF
DNA: TGTGCCAGCAGTGAAGCGCTCCGGAACAGGGTGAATGGCTACACCTTC

D: .
J: TRBJ2-7
V: TRBV5-6
CDR3: CASGQGLYEQYF
DNA: TGTGCCAGTGGGCAGGGGCTCTACGAGCAGTACTTC

D: .
J: TRBJ1-3
V: TRBV9
CDR3: CASSPEGSGNTIYF
DNA: TGTGCCAGCAGCCCGGAGGGCTCTGGAAACACCATATATTTT

D: .
J: TRBJ1-4
V: TRBV6-2/TRBV6-3
CDR3: CASSYRPGKLFF
DNA: TGTGCCAGCAGTTACCGACCGGGGAAACTGTTTTTT

D: TRBD2
J: TRBJ2-1
V: TRBV6-4
CDR3: CASSERLAGGNEQFF
DNA: TGTGCCAGCAGTGAAAGACTAGCGGGGGGTAATGAGCAGTTCTTC

D: .
J: TRBJ1-5
V: TRBV13
CDR3: CASSQGGAGYQPQHF
DNA: TGTGCCAGCAGCCAAGGCGGAGCTGGATACCAGCCCCAGCATTTT

D: .
J: TRBJ1-1
V: TRBV5-1
CDR3: CASSLLSRRNTEAFF
DNA: TGCGCCAGCAGCTTGTTGTCCAGGCGGAACACTGAAGCTTTCTTT

D: TRBD1
J: TRBJ1-2
V: TRBV24-1
CDR3: CATSDFTGGNYGYTF
DNA: TGTGCCACCAGTGATTTTACAGGGGGTAACTATGGCTACACCTTC

D: TRBD2
J: TRBJ2-7
V: TRBV11-3
CDR3: CASSLGLAGYEQYF
DNA: TGTGCCAGCAGCTTGGGACTAGCGGGATACGAGCAGTACTTC

D: .
J: TRBJ2-7
V: TRBV9
CDR3: CASSVDTGLTYEQYF
DNA: TGTGCCAGCAGCGTAGATACAGGTCTTACCTACGAGCAGTACTTC

D: .
J: TRBJ1-5
V: TRBV27
CDR3: CASSPQGRDQPQHF
DNA: TGTGCCAGTTCTCCCCAGGGGAGGGATCAGCCCCAGCATTTT

D: TRBD1
J: TRBJ1-2
V: TRBV5-5
CDR3: CASSWTGLGYTF
DNA: TGTGCCAGCAGCTGGACAGGGTTGGGCTACACCTTC

D: .
J: TRBJ1-1
V: TRBV5-4
CDR3: CASSLGRGVGTEAFF
DNA: TGTGCCAGCAGCTTGGGTAGGGGCGTGGGCACTGAAGCTTTCTTT

D: TRBD2
J: TRBJ2-3
V: TRBV7-2
CDR3: CASRQTSGGHTQYF
DNA: TGTGCCAGCAGACAAACTAGCGGGGGCCATACGCAGTATTTT

D: TRBD2
J: TRBJ2-3
V: TRBV30
CDR3: CAWRRGGFTDTQYF
DNA: TGTGCCTGGAGACGGGGGGGGTTTACAGATACGCAGTATTTT

D: TRBD1
J: TRBJ1-1
V: TRBV6-1
CDR3: CASSGGWTGKGTEAFF
DNA: TGTGCCAGCAGTGGGGGATGGACAGGGAAGGGAACTGAAGCTTTCTTT

D: .
J: TRBJ2-7
V: TRBV24-1
CDR3: CATSDRDYEQYF
DNA: TGTGCCACCAGTGACAGGGACTACGAGCAGTACTTC

D: TRBD1
J: TRBJ1-1
V: TRBV7-9
CDR3: CASSLEGDRAFF
DNA: TGTGCCAGCAGCTTAGAAGGGGACAGAGCTTTCTTT

D: TRBD1
J: TRBJ2-2
V: TRBV24-1
CDR3: CATSDYQGGRTGELFF
DNA: TGTGCCACCAGTGATTATCAAGGGGGCAGAACCGGGGAGCTGTTTTTT